The clone carrying this T cell receptor beta chain was observed a few times. The antigen remains unidentified. The DNA input per sorted-subset replicate PCR was roughly 210 ng, corresponding to roughly 30,000 T cell genomes. Produced via immunoSEQ multiplex PCR; TCRdb's table is partial and in-frame only. The sample consists of 550,000 to 700,000 clones, around four fifths of them appearing once. This entry comes from a study of shared clonotypes between healthy human individuals. V shed 4 bases and J shed 7 bases, with 11 bases lying between them. Looked up from germline, CDR1 is LNHDA and CDR2 is SQIVND (reference sequence). This CDR3 comprises 13 residues. Overall study results and limits: The naive CD4 repertoires of a handful of donors were compared, and about 5% of clonotypes were shared.

Sequencing was performed on memory CD4+ T cells sorted from blood. Subset noted: CD45RA-negative fraction. The gene calls are TRBV19 and TRBJ1-5; no clear D gene. The source of this sequence is a woman between 25 and 40 years old in good health. The CDR3 loop reads CASSKSVIQPQHF. In DNA, the CDR3 is TGTGCCAGTAGTAAGTCAGTCATCCAGCCCCAGCATTTT.